Presented here are 6 T cell receptor beta chains from one specimen sequenced in a study of cytomegalovirus exposure and HLA in healthy donors. In the PCR, 60 Vbeta and 13 Jbeta primers were used. Clones were sequenced by immunoSEQ multiplex PCR, and TCRdb holds only the in-frame ones, with some missing. The sample lists 95,000 to 110,000 clones; 74% were seen once. The sample consisted of PBMCs. Receptors were obtained from a woman in her thirties or forties in good health and CMV-seropositive.

The rearrangement links TRBV21-1 to TRBJ2-7; TRBD2 is the table's D call and was not checked against the DNA. TRBV21-1 is assigned pseudogene status. This CDR3 has 15 residues. In nucleotides, the CDR3 is TGTGCCAGCAGCAAAGCTTCACAGGTCGGGGGGGAGCAGTACTTC. Its protein is CASSKASQVGGEQYF.

This clone turned up a few times. The same CDR3 can be traced to other DNA sequences in this sample. The genes are TRBV5-6 and TRBJ2-7, with D possibly matching TRBD2 (6 bases). The V and J ends lost 1 base and 4 bases respectively, with 12 bases between them. The CDR3 runs to 14 residues. Germline CDR1 SGHDT, CDR2 YYEEEE. The CDR3 here is CASSLTGVKYEQYF. The CDR3 DNA sequence: TGTGCCAGCAGCTTGACGGGGGTTAAGTACGAGCAGTACTTC.

The chain has TRBV7-9 and TRBJ1-2, with 7 bases aligning to TRBD1. Trimming cost V 10 bases and J 7 bases; bases outside gene matches: 12. Germline assignment: CDR1 SEHNR and CDR2 FQNEAQ (reference sequence). The CDR3 loop spans 13 amino acids. The CDR3 protein is CATAPTGRGGYTF. The CDR3, as DNA: TGTGCCACCGCCCCGACAGGGCGGGGTGGCTACACCTTC.

The chain links TRBV19 to TRBJ1-5, with D perhaps TRBD1 (5 bases). The CDR3 loop spans 16 amino acids. V shed 1 base and J shed 2 bases, with 12 bases lying between them. CDR1 is LNHDA and CDR2 is SQIVND in the germline V gene (reference sequence). The CDR3 bases are TGTGCCAGTAGTATAGCCCCCCAGGGCGGCAATCAGCCCCAGCATTTT. This encodes CASSIAPQGGNQPQHF. Combining the CDR3 with reference TRBV19 and TRBJ1-5 gives the whole variable domain DGGITQSPKYLFRKEGQNVTLSCEQNLNHDAMYWYRQDPGQGLRLIYYSQIVNDFQKGDIAEGYSVSREKKESFPLTVTSAQKNPTAFYLCASSIAPQGGNQPQHFGDGTRLSIL.

This sequence joins TRBV30 and TRBJ2-5; TRBD1 aligns across 7 bases. With 2 bases clipped from V and 4 bases from J, the junction kept 7 bases outside the gene matches. Germline V gives CDR1 GTSNPN, CDR2 SVGIG (reference sequence). The CDR3 contains 14 residues. CDR3 sequence reads: CAWSFDRVRETQYF. The DNA for the CDR3 is TGTGCCTGGAGTTTCGACAGGGTACGAGAGACCCAGTACTTC.

The chain is built from TRBV5-1 and TRBJ1-1, with D uncertain. The CDR3 consists of 13 residues. Trimming removed 0 bases from V and 1 base from J, with 4 bases in between. Germline V gene data show CDR1 as SGHRS and CDR2 as YFSETQ. CDR3 in DNA: TGCGCCAGCAGCTTGGGGGCGAACACTGAAGCTTTCTTT. Amino acids: CASSLGANTEAFF.